The source of this TCR beta chain is a study of blood T cells in healthy people across ages. At least ten counts were recorded for this clonotype. A second PCR of roughly 7 to 11 cycles used a sample-barcoded 5' primer and a J-beta primer mix. TCRdb independently ran MiXCR on the 5' RACE reads; one entry per CDR3 protein. The sample has around 1,700,000 distinct CDR3 sequences, about 28% seen once. The trim removed 5 bases at V and 7 bases at J, leaving 9 bases unmatched. Germline CDR1 and CDR2: SSHAT and FNYEAQ (reference sequence). This CDR3 has 14 amino acids. The origin of this receptor is a woman aged 25 to 39 in good health. The sequenced sample consisted of blood. The chain employs TRBV7-7 and TRBJ2-7; 9 nucleotides line up with TRBD1. The CDR3 coding sequence is TGTGCCAGCAGCCCCGACAGGGGGAAGGGGGAGCAGTACTTC. Translated: CASSPDRGKGEQYF.